Listed here are 27 T cell receptor beta chains from one sample, sequenced in a study of T cells in Graves' hyperthyroidism and ophthalmopathy. Using RNA transcripts as the source, TCR beta CDR3 regions were amplified. The HTBI primer set drove a first-round RT-PCR of the TCR CDR3. A single record per CDR3 protein comes from TCRdb applying MiXCR to the multiplex PCR reads. The sample lists 550,000 to 700,000 distinct CDR3 sequences; roughly 14% were seen once. Sequenced: blood. These receptor sequences come from a woman between 40 and 55 years old with Graves' ophthalmopathy.

This clonotype has at least ten counts. The rearrangement links TRBV24-1 to TRBJ1-2; D call uncertain. Germline V gives CDR1 KGHDR, CDR2 SFDVKD. Trimming cost V 7 bases and J 2 bases, with 13 bases left between them. This CDR3 contains 14 residues. CDR3: CATSDFGRNYGYTF. DNA for the CDR3: TGTGCCACCAGCGACTTTGGACGAAACTATGGCTACACCTTC.

This clonotype was seen ten or more times. This chain links TRBV12-3 or TRBV12-4 with TRBJ2-5, with no clear D. The CDR3 runs 11 residues. V gave up 6 bases and J gave up 0 bases, with 2 bases separating them. CDR3 region: CASSYQETQYF. The CDR3 coding sequence is TGTGCCAGCAGCTACCAAGAGACCCAGTACTTC.

This clonotype has ten or more counts. The chain is built from TRBV27 and TRBJ1-2, with D possibly matching TRBD1 (5 bases). Germline assignment: CDR1 MNHEY and CDR2 SMNVEV (reference sequence). CDR3 length: 14 amino acids. V was clipped by 5 bases and J by 1 base, with 11 bases between them. The CDR3 spells CASSTLTDNYGYTF. CDR3 coding DNA: TGTGCCAGCAGTACCTTGACAGATAACTATGGCTACACCTTC.

This clonotype occurred a few times. The CDR3, as DNA: TGTGCCACCAGCAGAAACTCCGGGACAGGGAGGTCAGATACGCAGTATTTT. This sequence encodes CATSRNSGTGRSDTQYF. The chain employs TRBV15 and TRBJ2-3; 9 positions agree with TRBD1. The CDR3 is 17 residues long. The germline CDR1 and CDR2 sequences are LNHNV and YYDKDF (reference sequence). The junction had 10 bases not matched to a gene; V was cut back by 2 bases and J by 4 bases.

The chain combines TRBV28 with TRBJ2-3; 11 nucleotides agree with TRBD2. Germline lookup yields CDR1 MDHEN and CDR2 SYDVKM. CDR3 length equals 17 residues. V lost 3 bases, J lost 5 bases, and 10 bases stayed unmatched. The CDR3 loop reads CASSFSGRAGSIDTQYF. CDR3 DNA sequence: TGTGCCAGCAGTTTTAGCGGGAGGGCCGGGTCTATAGATACGCAGTATTTT.

This clonotype was recorded many times. The chain carries TRBV19 and TRBJ2-5; TRBD2 matches 9 bases. The CDR3 consists of 13 residues. The V gene end was trimmed by 8 bases and the J gene end by 4 bases; junction bases not matched to a gene: 5. The germline V gene has CDR1 LNHDA and CDR2 SQIVND (reference sequence). As DNA, the CDR3 is TGTGCCAGTGGGGCGGGAGGGCCAGAGACCCAGTACTTC. Residues: CASGAGGPETQYF. The whole variable domain, remainder taken from reference TRBV19 and TRBJ2-5, is DGGITQSPKYLFRKEGQNVTLSCEQNLNHDAMYWYRQDPGQGLRLIYYSQIVNDFQKGDIAEGYSVSREKKESFPLTVTSAQKNPTAFYLCASGAGGPETQYFGPGTRLLVL.

This clonotype came up many times. This chain joins TRBV29-1 and TRBJ1-1; D uncertain. The germline V gene encodes CDR1 SQVTM and CDR2 ANQGSEA. V was pared by 7 bases and J by 12 bases, with 18 bases between. The CDR3 covers 11 residues. CDR3 coding DNA: TGCAGCGCCGAAGGATCACTTATAACTTTCTTT. This codes for CSAEGSLITFF.

The chain joins TRBV11-2 to TRBJ2-5; possible D gene TRBD2, 5 bases. V lost 6 bases and J lost 1, with 9 bases in between. The germline V gene has CDR1 SGHAT and CDR2 FQNNGV. The CDR3 totals 13 residues. CDR3 residues: CASRLRVQETQYF. CDR3 nucleotide sequence: TGTGCCAGCAGGCTGCGGGTCCAAGAGACCCAGTACTTC.

This clonotype was found many times. J is TRBJ1-3 and V is TRBV7-2, with 7 bases lining up with TRBD1. The CDR3 spans 15 residues. V shed 1 base, J shed 4 bases, and the junction held 4 bases outside the gene matches. Germline lookup yields CDR1 SGHTA and CDR2 FQGNSA. The CDR3 nucleotides are TGTGCCAGCAGCTTAGGAGGGGGCGCCGGAAACACCATATATTTT. The encoded protein is CASSLGGGAGNTIYF. Full variable domain (missing parts from reference TRBV7-2 and TRBJ1-3): GAGVSQSPSNKVTEKGKDVELRCDPISGHTALYWYRQSLGQGLEFLIYFQGNSAPDKSGLPSDRFSAERTGGSVSTLTIQRTQQEDSAVYLCASSLGGGAGNTIYFGEGSWLTVV.

This clonotype was counted many times. This chain uses TRBV28 with TRBJ1-1, with 7 bases lining up with TRBD1. Losses at the gene ends were 6 bases for V and 1 base for J; bases not matched to a gene: 5. From germline, CDR1 is MDHEN and CDR2 SYDVKM. This CDR3 has 14 amino acids. CDR3 residues: CASSPGQENTEAFF. CDR3 bases: TGTGCCAGCAGCCCCGGACAGGAGAACACTGAAGCTTTCTTT.

The gene calls are TRBV4-1 and TRBJ1-2; D ambiguous. This CDR3 is 14 amino acids long. V lost 4 bases and J 13 bases, leaving 22 bases between the germline ends. Germline CDR1 and CDR2: MGHRA and YSYEKL. In DNA, the CDR3 is TGCGCCAGCAGCCCAGGACGGAGGTCATCTAAGGGCACCTTC. This gives the protein CASSPGRRSSKGTF.

In this sample, this clonotype turned up many times. The chain links TRBV5-1 to TRBJ1-2; TRBD1 aligns across 7 bases. Unmatched junction bases numbered 2, after V lost 5 bases and J lost 4 bases. Germline CDR1 reads SGHRS; CDR2 reads YFSETQ. The CDR3 has 12 amino acids. CDR3 bases: TGCGCCAGCAGTCGGACAGGCTATGGCTACACCTTC. As protein: CASSRTGYGYTF.

This clonotype appeared many times. The chain is built from TRBV12-3 or TRBV12-4 and TRBJ2-7, with D possibly matching TRBD2 (5 bases). The CDR3 sequence is 14 residues long. Trimming removed 1 base at V and 6 bases at J, with 13 bases between. CDR3 amino acids: CASSLVLAVGEQYF. CDR3 DNA sequence: TGTGCCAGCAGTTTAGTCCTAGCAGTAGGCGAGCAGTACTTC.

This rearrangement joins TRBV10-3 to TRBJ2-7; the D is unclear. From germline, CDR1 is ENHRY and CDR2 SYGVKD. V gave up 3 bases and J gave up 2 bases, with 11 bases separating them. CDR3 length: 14 residues. CDR3 sequence: CAISERVNTYEQYF. For the CDR3, the DNA is TGTGCCATCAGTGAAAGGGTCAATACCTACGAGCAGTACTTC.

The chain carries TRBV7-8 and TRBJ1-6; no clear D. The germline V gene has CDR1 SGHVS and CDR2 FQNEAQ. The CDR3 spans 11 residues. Trimming removed 6 bases at V and 14 bases at J, with 11 bases between. The CDR3 loop is CASSRTGSLHF. Here the CDR3 DNA reads TGTGCCAGCAGTAGGACGGGATCCCTCCACTTT.

This clonotype was counted a few times. The CDR3 sequence: CASSLALRVGYATEAFF. For the CDR3, the DNA is TGTGCCAGCAGTTTAGCGCTAAGGGTTGGGTACGCCACTGAAGCTTTCTTT. This chain joins TRBV12-3 or TRBV12-4 and TRBJ1-1; no definite D call. V was pared by 0 bases and J by 4 bases, with 18 bases between. The CDR3 consists of 17 residues.

This clonotype has a count of ten or more. V and J are TRBV27 and TRBJ1-5; the D is unclear. The CDR3 is made up of 13 amino acids. V gave up 8 bases and J gave up 7 bases, with 15 bases separating them. Germline V gene sequence: CDR1 MNHEY, CDR2 SMNVEV (reference sequence). The CDR3 DNA follows: TGTGCCAGCTCATTGACTGGGTGGCAGCCCCAGCATTTT. It translates to CASSLTGWQPQHF.

This clonotype was recorded many times. A much larger clonotype is one base distant, so this may be a read error. CDR3 DNA: TGTGCCAGCAGTGATATCTACGAGCAGTACTTC. It codes for CASSDIYEQYF. The V gene is TRBV2, the J gene TRBJ2-7; D unclear. V lost 3 bases, J lost 3 bases, and 3 bases lay in between. Per germline, CDR1 SNHLY and CDR2 FYNNEI. This CDR3 comprises 11 residues.

In its sample, this clonotype was seen many times. The V call is TRBV7-2, the J call TRBJ2-7; D gene uncertain. Trimming took 3 bases from V and 2 from J, leaving 14 bases between them. CDR1 SGHTA and CDR2 FQGNSA come from the germline V gene. The CDR3 totals 15 residues. CDR3 sequence reads: CASSLGARSTYEQYF. The CDR3 nucleotides read TGTGCCAGCAGCTTGGGTGCCAGGTCTACCTACGAGCAGTACTTC.

This clonotype was detected ten times or more. The chain couples TRBV7-9 to TRBJ2-7; 9 nucleotides align to TRBD1. This CDR3 has 15 amino acids. Germline assignment: CDR1 SEHNR and CDR2 FQNEAQ (reference sequence). V dropped 5 bases and J dropped 1; count of bases not matched to a gene: 6. The CDR3 bases are TGTGCCAGCAGCCATTCCGGGACAGGGTCCTACGAGCAGTACTTC. As protein: CASSHSGTGSYEQYF.

This clonotype was observed many times. V usage is TRBV20-1 and J usage is TRBJ1-2; perhaps TRBD1 as D (5 bases). The V end lost 4 bases, the J end lost 6 bases, and 21 bases lay between the germline ends. CDR1 DFQATT and CDR2 SNEGSKA come from the germline V gene (reference sequence). CDR3 length equals 15 residues. The CDR3 nucleotides are TGCAGTGCTACCGAAGCGGGGCAGGGAGGGGATGGCTACACCTTC. Amino acid sequence: CSATEAGQGGDGYTF.

This clonotype was counted ten times or more. The rearrangement uses TRBV13 and TRBJ1-2; 7 bases line up with TRBD1. V shed 5 bases and J 8 bases; nucleotides not matched to a gene: 20. CDR3 length equals 17 residues. CDR1 is PRHDT and CDR2 is FYEKMQ in the germline V gene (reference sequence). CDR3 coding DNA: TGTGCCAGCAGCCCCCACCTAGGCACAGGGGAAATGCGGGGCTACACCTTC. Amino acid sequence: CASSPHLGTGEMRGYTF. Full variable domain (remainder filled in from reference TRBV13 and TRBJ1-2): AAGVIQSPRHLIKEKRETATLKCYPIPRHDTVYWYQQGPGQDPQFLISFYEKMQSDKGSIPDRFSAQQFSDYHSELNMSSLELGDSALYFCASSPHLGTGEMRGYTFGSGTRLTVV.

The CDR3, as DNA: TGCGCCAGCAGCCGAGGACAGGGGATTTTCGATACGCAGTATTTT. The encoded protein is CASSRGQGIFDTQYF. This rearrangement joins TRBV4-3 to TRBJ2-3; 9 positions match TRBD1. The V gene's germline CDR1 is LGHNA and CDR2 YSLEER. The V gene end was trimmed by 4 bases and the J gene end by 6 bases; junction bases not matched to a gene: 8. This CDR3 comprises 15 residues.

This clonotype was detected only once. The genes are TRBV28 and TRBJ1-6; D gene uncertain. From germline, CDR1 is MDHEN and CDR2 SYDVKM. CDR3 length: 14 amino acids. V lost 6 bases and J lost 0, with 6 bases in between. The chain's CDR3 is CASSKFSYNSPLHF. The DNA for the CDR3 is TGTGCCAGCAGCAAATTCTCCTATAATTCACCCCTCCACTTT.

Of note for this clonotype: This may come from a read error, since a much larger clone is one base off. The J gene is TRBJ2-2, the V gene TRBV20-1, with D perhaps TRBD2 (5 bases). Germline V gives CDR1 DFQATT, CDR2 SNEGSKA (reference sequence). The CDR3 is made up of 13 amino acids. The CDR3 loop reads CSARSDNTGELSF. DNA for the CDR3: TGCAGTGCTAGGTCAGACAACACCGGGGAGCTGTCTTTT.

Many counts were recorded for this clonotype. This chain connects TRBV30 to TRBJ1-2; D is unresolved. Germline lookup yields CDR1 GTSNPN and CDR2 SVGIG (reference sequence). The CDR3 sequence is 12 residues long. Trimming shortened V by 2 bases and J by 2 bases, and 6 bases separated the two germline ends. The CDR3 bases are TGTGCCTGGAGTCCCTCCAACTATGGCTACACCTTC. Translating gives CAWSPSNYGYTF.

This clonotype was detected ten times or more. V and J are TRBV18 and TRBJ2-6; no firm D call. In germline, CDR1 is KGHSH, CDR2 LQKENI. The CDR3 spans 17 residues. V lost 3 bases to trimming and J lost 0 bases, with 12 bases between them. The CDR3 nucleotides read TGTGCCAGCTCACCTCCTGGACCCATCTCTGGGGCCAACGTCCTGACTTTC. This translates into CASSPPGPISGANVLTF. The complete variable domain, with remaining parts taken from reference TRBV18 and TRBJ2-6, reads NAGVMQNPRHLVRRRGQEARLRCSPMKGHSHVYWYRQLPEEGLKFMVYLQKENIIDESGMPKERFSAEFPKEGPSILRIQQVVRGDSAAYFCASSPPGPISGANVLTFGAGSRLTVL.